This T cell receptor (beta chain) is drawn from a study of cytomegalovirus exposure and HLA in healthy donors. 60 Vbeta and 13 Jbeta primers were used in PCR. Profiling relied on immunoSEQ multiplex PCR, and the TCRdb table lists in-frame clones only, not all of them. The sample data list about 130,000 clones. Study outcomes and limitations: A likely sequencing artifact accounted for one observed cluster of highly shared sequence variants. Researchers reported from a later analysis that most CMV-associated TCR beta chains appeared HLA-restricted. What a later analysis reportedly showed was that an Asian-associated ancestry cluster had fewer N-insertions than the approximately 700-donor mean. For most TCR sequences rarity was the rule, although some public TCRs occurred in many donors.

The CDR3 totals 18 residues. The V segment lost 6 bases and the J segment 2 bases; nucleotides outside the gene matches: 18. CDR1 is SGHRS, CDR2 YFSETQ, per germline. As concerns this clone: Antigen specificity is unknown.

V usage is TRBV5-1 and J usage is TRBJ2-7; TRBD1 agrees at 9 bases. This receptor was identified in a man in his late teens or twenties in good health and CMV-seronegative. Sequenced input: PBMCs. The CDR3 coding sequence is TGCGCCAGCAAGCCCTCCCCCCGCCGGGACAGGGAGGCCTACGAGCAGTACTTC. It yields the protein CASKPSPRRDREAYEQYF.